This T cell receptor beta chain was documented in a study of T cells in Graves' hyperthyroidism and ophthalmopathy. Across the study: Staff took peripheral blood when the initial diagnosis was made, before any treatment began. Study-wide results and limits: Among clonotypes expanded in thyroid above 0.001, most were also found in blood.

Using RNA transcripts as the source, TCR beta CDR3 regions were amplified. The TCR CDR3 was amplified in a first-round RT-PCR using the HTBI primer set. Each CDR3 protein is one row after TCRdb ran MiXCR on the multiplex PCR reads. The data show about 480,000 distinct CDR3 sequences, roughly an eighth seen once. Uncontrolled infection, other autoimmune disease, pregnancy or lactation barred patients from enrollment. Diagnoses were established using clinical symptoms, serum thyroxine and TRAb, thyroid ultrasound and orbital computed tomography. Worth noting for this clonotype: Its target is not known. The CDR3 end shows no conserved phenylalanine or tryptophan, and so a read error is likely.

The CDR3 covers 16 residues. Germline lookup yields CDR1 SGDLS and CDR2 YYNGEE. With 0 bases removed from V and 1 base from J, the gap between germline ends came to 10 bases. The clonotype comes from a woman between 18 and 29 years old with Graves' hyperthyroidism. Input material: blood. J is TRBJ2-2 and V is TRBV9, with D hard to call. CDR3 protein: CASSVEPRRNTGELFS. The CDR3, as DNA: TGTGCCAGCAGCGTAGAGCCCCGACGGAACACCGGGGAGCTGTTTTCT.